Listed here is a single T cell receptor (beta chain). The J segment lost 5 bases and the V segment lost 2 bases, leaving 4 bases of the junction unmatched. Germline V gene lookup returns CDR1 SGHVS and CDR2 FNYEAQ. CDR3 length: 15 amino acids. This sample stems from a study of blood T cell repertoires in COVID-19. In the study overall: Acute and convalescent COVID-19 samples came from the United States, Italy and Spain. The analysed material was cDNA or gDNA that came from T cells, B-cell-depleted T cells, or PBMCs.

Under the authors' procedure: Reference gene primer amplification gave nucleated cell count estimates. Using immunoSEQ multiplex PCR, the repertoire was profiled, and TCRdb retains in-frame clones only, with some absent. That table furnishes V, J and clone size, whereas the DNA furnished D and trimming. This sample has 130,000 to 150,000 clones, with 80% to 90% found just once. The specimen was peripheral blood. The chain combines TRBV7-6 with TRBJ2-1; 9 positions agree with TRBD1. This receptor was obtained from a woman aged 45-65 years with acute or convalescent COVID-19. This CDR3 is CASSLRDRADNEQFF. The CDR3 nucleotides are TGTGCCAGCAGCTTAAGGGACAGGGCCGACAATGAGCAGTTCTTC.